A single sample gave rise to the 7 T cell receptor beta chains below, sequenced in a study of technical replicates of blood from four donors (dated by TCRdb to 2016 to 2017). Libraries were prepared through the immunoSEQ multiplex PCR assay. The immuneACCESS repertoire file appears here via TCRdb, limited to in-frame rearrangements. These files lack a portion of the clones; in checked studies, under half of the deficit traces to unresolved V genes, and the cause of the others is not known. The sample table holds about 80,000 clones, of which 70% to 90% were seen once. In total, the top ten clones hold roughly 0.38% of the sample. Sequenced material: T cells isolated from PBMCs. Receptors were obtained from a human donor in good health.

This clone came up once. This rearrangement joins TRBV7-9 to TRBJ1-2; no clear D. There are 15 residues in the CDR3. Trimming took 7 bases from V and 4 from J, leaving 19 bases between them. Germline CDR1 reads SEHNR; CDR2 reads FQNEAQ (reference sequence). This CDR3 reads CASIDGRTGSYGYTF. CDR3 sequence (DNA): TGTGCCAGCATCGACGGACGGACGGGGAGCTATGGCTACACCTTC.

The V call is TRBV9, the J call TRBJ2-1; 7 bases are a match to TRBD1. CDR3 length: 15 amino acids. Germline-derived CDR1 and CDR2 are SGDLS and YYNGEE. V gave up 3 bases and J gave up 0 bases; unmatched junction bases: 3. CDR3 coding DNA: TGTGCCAGCAGCGCGACAGGGAGCTCCTACAATGAGCAGTTCTTC. Its translation: CASSATGSSYNEQFF.

The J gene is TRBJ2-1, the V gene TRBV10-1; no reliable D call. V lost 4 bases, J lost 5 bases, and 3 bases lay in between. The CDR3 totals 11 residues. Germline CDR1 WNHNN, CDR2 SYGVQD (reference sequence). Written as DNA, the CDR3 is TGCGCCAGCAGTGGAGACAATGAGCAGTTCTTC. This sequence encodes CASSGDNEQFF.

The genes are TRBV19 and TRBJ1-2, with 7 bases matching TRBD1. The germline V gene encodes CDR1 LNHDA and CDR2 SQIVND (reference sequence). This CDR3 spans 15 amino acids. The V segment lost 4 bases and the J segment 6 bases; nucleotides outside the gene matches: 11. The CDR3 bases are TGTGCCAGTAGTAGCGACAGGGAGGCGGTGAATGGCTACACCTTC. Its translation: CASSSDREAVNGYTF. The complete variable domain, with remaining parts taken from reference TRBV19 and TRBJ1-2, reads DGGITQSPKYLFRKEGQNVTLSCEQNLNHDAMYWYRQDPGQGLRLIYYSQIVNDFQKGDIAEGYSVSREKKESFPLTVTSAQKNPTAFYLCASSSDREAVNGYTFGSGTRLTVV.

The CDR3 protein is CASSLYLGTGHQEAFF. CDR3 bases: TGTGCCAGCAGCCTTTATTTAGGGACAGGGCACCAAGAAGCTTTCTTT. The J gene is TRBJ1-1, the V gene TRBV27; 9 nucleotides agree with TRBD1. J was trimmed by 8 bases and V by 6 bases; bases with no gene match: 16. CDR1 is MNHEY and CDR2 is SMNVEV in the germline V gene (reference sequence). This CDR3 has 16 amino acids.

The chain uses TRBV7-9 and TRBJ2-1; 10 bases agree with TRBD2. From germline, CDR1 is SEHNR and CDR2 FQNEAQ (reference sequence). The CDR3 has 17 residues. Trimming removed 5 bases from V and 0 bases from J; junction bases left unmatched: 7. CDR3 residues: CASSRGLAVSSYNEQFF. The CDR3 region has the DNA TGTGCCAGCAGCCGAGGACTAGCGGTTAGCTCCTACAATGAGCAGTTCTTC.

V is TRBV11-2 and J is TRBJ2-3, with D possibly matching TRBD2 (6 bases). The ends were cut back, 3 bases at V and 4 bases at J, with 8 bases in the middle. There are 13 residues in the CDR3. CDR1 SGHAT and CDR2 FQNNGV come from the germline V gene. CDR3 sequence: CASSFGSSDTQYF. CDR3 sequence (DNA): TGTGCCAGCAGCTTCGGGAGTTCAGATACGCAGTATTTT.